The next 20 T cell receptor beta chains were all read from a single sample in a study of regulatory T cells in long-lasting Graves disease. Time point: newly diagnosed GD, antithyroid drugs for less than 3 months. After RNA was extracted from PBMCs, the TCR library was made from it. Arm-PCR of CDR3 regions with iRepertoire HTBI primers generated TCR beta libraries. TCRdb passed the multiplex PCR reads through MiXCR, listing each CDR3 protein once. The table shows fewer than 350,000 distinct CDR3 sequences, with about 18% occurring only once. The sample in question was peripheral blood mononuclear cells (PBMCs), obtained at new diagnosis, from a patient treated with antithyroid drugs. Receptors were obtained from a female donor with Graves disease.

A few counts support this clonotype. The rearrangement uses TRBV12-3 or TRBV12-4 and TRBJ2-1; TRBD2 agrees at 11 bases. With V trimmed by 4 bases and J by 4 bases, 3 bases remained unmatched. This CDR3 region has 15 residues. CDR3 in amino acids: CASSSTSGVYNEQFF. The CDR3 DNA is TGTGCCAGCAGTTCGACTAGCGGGGTGTACAATGAGCAGTTCTTC.

This chain joins TRBV7-2 and TRBJ2-7, with 10 bases matching TRBD1. CDR3 length: 13 residues. The V and J ends lost 8 bases and 4 bases, in that order; junction bases with no gene match: 5. The germline V gene has CDR1 SGHTA and CDR2 FQGNSA. This chain's CDR3 is CASSGQGNYEQYF. CDR3 bases: TGTGCCAGCTCGGGACAGGGGAATTACGAGCAGTACTTC.

Concerning this clonotype itself: The conserved final phenylalanine or tryptophan is absent from the CDR3, which likely points to a read error. The chain has TRBV11-2 and TRBJ2-3; TRBD2 might be the D (5 bases). The ends were cut back, 1 base at V and 8 bases at J, with 16 bases in the middle. CDR3 size: 15 residues. Germline values: CDR1 SGHAT, CDR2 FQNNGV. The CDR3 sequence: CASSLGWLEAATQYI. CDR3 sequence (DNA): TGTGCCAGCAGCTTAGGGTGGCTAGAAGCGGCTACGCAGTATATT.

The table lists this clonotype with a few counts. The CDR3 does not close with the conserved phenylalanine or tryptophan, likely indicating a read error. The chain employs TRBV11-2 and TRBJ2-3, with 11 bases identical to TRBD2. Looked up from germline, CDR1 is SGHAT and CDR2 is FQNNGV. V trimming: 5 bases; J trimming: 3 bases; junction bases outside the gene matches: 7. CDR3 length equals 16 residues. CDR3 sequence: CASSQRLAGMTDTQYL. The CDR3 DNA reads as TGTGCCAGCAGCCAACGACTAGCGGGGATGACAGATACGCAGTATCTT.

This clonotype has ten or more counts. The rearrangement uses TRBV19 and TRBJ2-7; D is unclear. Per germline, CDR1 LNHDA and CDR2 SQIVND (reference sequence). With 8 bases removed from V and 2 bases from J, the gap between germline ends came to 13 bases. The CDR3 has 13 residues. The CDR3: CASGEGRTYEQYF. CDR3 bases: TGTGCCAGTGGAGAAGGACGGACCTACGAGCAGTACTTC.

In its sample, this clonotype was seen many times. The chain joins TRBV28 to TRBJ2-5, with D maybe TRBD1 (6 bases). Germline V gives CDR1 MDHEN, CDR2 SYDVKM. Trimming took 6 bases from V and 6 from J, leaving 14 bases between them. The CDR3 is made up of 13 amino acids. Here the CDR3 reads CASSHRVGKTQYF. CDR3 DNA: TGTGCCAGCAGCCACAGGGTTGGGAAGACCCAGTACTTC.

In this sample, this clonotype turned up a few times. A much more abundant neighbour one base away suggests this may be a read error. The rearrangement links TRBV19 to TRBJ2-1; 9 bases are shared with TRBD1. The CDR3 is 15 residues long. The V and J ends lost 5 bases and 10 bases, in that order; junction bases with no gene match: 12. CDR1 and CDR2 from the germline V gene are LNHDA and SQIVND (reference sequence). The CDR3 DNA follows: TGTGCCAGTAGTCCAAGTGGGACAGGGACCTACGAGCAGTTCTTC. It is translated as CASSPSGTGTYEQFF.

This clonotype was found many times. The V and J genes are TRBV28 and TRBJ1-1; tentative D call: TRBD1 (5 bases). Trimming removed 5 bases at V and 5 bases at J, with 18 bases between. The length of the CDR3 is 15 residues. From germline, CDR1 is MDHEN and CDR2 SYDVKM. The CDR3 coding sequence is TGTGCCAGCAGTCCTAAACAGGTTGTGGCTACTGAAGCTTTCTTT. Amino acid sequence: CASSPKQVVATEAFF.

This clonotype was counted at least ten times. The V call is TRBV6-5, the J call TRBJ1-6, with D unresolved. The germline V and J ends were trimmed by 6 bases and 3 bases, with 9 bases remaining between them. The germline CDR1 and CDR2 sequences are MNHEY and SVGAGI. There are 14 residues in the CDR3. The CDR3: CASSYDFYNSPLHF. CDR3 DNA sequence: TGTGCCAGCAGCTACGACTTCTATAATTCACCCCTCCACTTT.

Many counts were recorded for this clonotype. The rearrangement uses TRBV19 and TRBJ2-2; 13 nucleotides line up with TRBD2. The CDR3 has 16 residues. V lost 5 bases to trimming and J lost 4 bases; unmatched junction nucleotides: 4. Germline values: CDR1 LNHDA, CDR2 SQIVND (reference sequence). The CDR3, as DNA: TGTGCCAGTAGTCCTACTAGCGGGAGGGCCACCGGGGAGCTGTTTTTT. Translating it yields CASSPTSGRATGELFF.

This clonotype was picked up many times. The CDR3: CSVIWVLETQYF. Written as DNA, the CDR3 is TGCAGCGTTATCTGGGTTTTAGAGACCCAGTACTTC. The rearrangement links TRBV29-1 to TRBJ2-5; no clear D gene. Germline lookup yields CDR1 SQVTM and CDR2 ANQGSEA. The CDR3 extends over 12 amino acids. The V end lost 5 bases, the J end lost 4 bases, and 11 bases lay between the germline ends.

This chain connects TRBV27 to TRBJ2-7; 9 nucleotides agree with TRBD2. CDR1 and CDR2 from the germline V gene are MNHEY and SMNVEV (reference sequence). V trimming: 5 bases; J trimming: 2 bases; junction bases outside the gene matches: 10. The CDR3 runs to 16 residues. The CDR3 spells CASSDGGTSGPYEQYF. In DNA form, the CDR3 reads TGTGCCAGCAGTGATGGAGGCACTAGCGGGCCCTACGAGCAGTACTTC.

A few counts support this clonotype. The chain is built from TRBV12-3 or TRBV12-4 and TRBJ2-5; the D gene is possibly TRBD2 (6 bases). The CDR3 sequence is 14 residues long. V lost 5 bases and J 7 bases, leaving 17 bases between the germline ends. CDR3 sequence reads: CASSRPGLLRTQYF. In DNA form, the CDR3 reads TGTGCCAGCAGTCGCCCGGGACTTTTGCGGACCCAGTACTTC.

A word on this clonotype: A read error is possible here, since a much larger clone lies one base away. The chain is built from TRBV28 and TRBJ2-7; D remains unclear. The germline V gene encodes CDR1 MDHEN and CDR2 SYDVKM. This CDR3 comprises 15 residues. The CDR3: CASSLTRAVSYKQYF. In DNA form, the CDR3 reads TGTGCCAGCAGTTTAACCCGGGCCGTGAGCTACAAGCAGTACTTC.

This clonotype has ten or more counts. The chain joins TRBV28 to TRBJ2-6, with D maybe TRBD2 (6 bases). Between the trimmed V and J ends, which lost 3 bases and 6 bases, there was a span of 18 bases. Germline CDR1 MDHEN, CDR2 SYDVKM. The length of the CDR3 is 17 residues. CDR3 in amino acids: CASSFERAGSEANVLTF. CDR3 nucleotide sequence: TGTGCCAGCAGTTTCGAGCGTGCGGGGTCGGAGGCCAACGTCCTGACTTTC.

This chain joins TRBV19 and TRBJ1-1, with D tentatively TRBD1 (6 bases). The CDR3 length is 18 residues. V gave up 3 bases and J gave up 0 bases, with 20 bases separating them. Germline CDR1 is LNHDA and CDR2 is SQIVND (reference sequence). The CDR3 sequence is CASSILYPQGFVNTEAFF. The CDR3 nucleotides are TGTGCCAGTAGTATCCTGTACCCCCAGGGGTTCGTGAACACTGAAGCTTTCTTT.

This clonotype was seen repeatedly, ten times or more. The chain couples TRBV11-2 to TRBJ2-7, with a weak D call TRBD2 (6 bases). The CDR3 runs 15 residues. Germline CDR1 SGHAT, CDR2 FQNNGV. V gave up 5 bases and J gave up 5 bases, with 19 bases separating them. The CDR3 loop is CASSPLGYSGDEQYF. The DNA for the CDR3 is TGTGCCAGCAGCCCACTCGGGTACTCGGGGGACGAGCAGTACTTC. Full variable domain (remainder filled in from reference TRBV11-2 and TRBJ2-7): EAGVAQSPRYKIIEKRQSVAFWCNPISGHATLYWYQQILGQGPKLLIQFQNNGVVDDSQLPKDRFSAERLKGVDSTLKIQPAKLEDSAVYLCASSPLGYSGDEQYFGPGTRLTVT.

This clonotype was counted ten times or more. The chain is built from TRBV28 and TRBJ1-6; tentative D call: TRBD1 (5 bases). Germline lookup yields CDR1 MDHEN and CDR2 SYDVKM. Trimming pared 6 bases from V and 6 bases from J, leaving 12 bases between. The CDR3 runs to 14 residues. The CDR3 region is CASSAGGPNSPLHF. In nucleotides, the CDR3 is TGTGCCAGCAGCGCGGGGGGTCCTAATTCACCCCTCCACTTT.

Details on this clonotype: This may be a read error: a much more frequent sequence differs by one nucleotide. V and J are TRBV28 and TRBJ2-5, with D possibly being TRBD1 (5 bases). The J call may be in error: the DNA end matches TRBJ2-1 better. The CDR3 covers 14 residues. Germline V gene sequence: CDR1 MDHEN, CDR2 SYDVKM. The CDR3 loop is CASSLGHGAYEQFF. CDR3 DNA: TGTGCCAGCAGTCTCGGACACGGAGCCTACGAGCAGTTCTTC.

This rearrangement joins TRBV7-3 to TRBJ1-2; TRBD1 is a possible D gene (5 bases). Germline V gene sequence: CDR1 SGHTA, CDR2 FQGTGA. The CDR3 consists of 15 residues. V lost 2 bases, J lost 1 base, and 11 bases lay in between. The CDR3 sequence is CASSLGGGFNYGYTF. CDR3 DNA: TGTGCCAGCAGCTTAGGGGGGGGATTTAACTATGGCTACACCTTC.